This T cell receptor (beta chain) is from a study of molecular identifiers for immune sequencing clone quantification. The length of the CDR3 is 16 residues. Trimming left V 2 bases short and J 7 bases short, with 15 bases between. CDR1 MNHNY and CDR2 SVGAGI come from the germline V gene (reference sequence). With regard to this clonotype: What it recognizes is unknown. A much larger clone differs from this one at a single base, so this may be a read error.

Study findings and constraints: Naive cells had under 1% of molecules in clones above 20 RNA copies, effectors over 99%. Spiked Jurkat TCR RNA equal to one cell could reportedly be picked out among one million naive cells.

Making the bulk TCR libraries relied on previously described methods and listed TCR primers. MiXCR, applied by TCRdb to the PCR reads, yields one record per CDR3 protein. This table has over 600,000 distinct CDR3 sequences, 20% appearing once. The specimen was naive CD8+ T cells from blood, with Jurkat cell RNA spiked in. The subset: FACS-sorted CD8+CD4-CCR7+CD45RA+ naive T cells. The chain combines TRBV6-6 with TRBJ1-6; D is undetermined. The origin of this receptor is a human donor in good health. Some libraries in this study had Jurkat cell RNA spiked in. The CDR3 region is CASSYPNPGPNSPLHF. In nucleotides, the CDR3 is TGTGCCAGCAGTTACCCGAATCCGGGTCCGAATTCACCCCTCCACTTT.